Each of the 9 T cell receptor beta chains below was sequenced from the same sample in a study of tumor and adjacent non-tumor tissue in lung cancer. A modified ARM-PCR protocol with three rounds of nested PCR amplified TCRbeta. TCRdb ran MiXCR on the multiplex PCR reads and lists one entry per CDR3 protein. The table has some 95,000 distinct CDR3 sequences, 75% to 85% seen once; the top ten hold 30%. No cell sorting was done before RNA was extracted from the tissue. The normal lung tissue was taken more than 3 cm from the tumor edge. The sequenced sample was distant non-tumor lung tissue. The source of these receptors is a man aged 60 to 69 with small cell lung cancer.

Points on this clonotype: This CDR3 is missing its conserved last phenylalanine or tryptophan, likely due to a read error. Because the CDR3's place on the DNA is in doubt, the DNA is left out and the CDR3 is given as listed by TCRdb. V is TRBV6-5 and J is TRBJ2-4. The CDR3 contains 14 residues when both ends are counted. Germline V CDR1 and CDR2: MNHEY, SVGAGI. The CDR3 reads CASSLTGAKNIKYS.

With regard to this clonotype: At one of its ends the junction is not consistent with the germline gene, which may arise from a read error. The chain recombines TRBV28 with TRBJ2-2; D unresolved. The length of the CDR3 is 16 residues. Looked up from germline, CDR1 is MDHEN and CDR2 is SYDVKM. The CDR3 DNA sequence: TGTGCCAGCAGTGGATGGACGGATATGAACACTGGGGAGCTGTTTTTT. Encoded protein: CASSGWTDMNTGELFF.

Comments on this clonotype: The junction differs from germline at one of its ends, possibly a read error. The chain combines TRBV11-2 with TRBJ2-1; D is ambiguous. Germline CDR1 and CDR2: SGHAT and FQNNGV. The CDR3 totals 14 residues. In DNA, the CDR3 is TGTACCAGCAGCTTGGAACCGGGCAACAATGAGCAGTTCTTC. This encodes CTSSLEPGNNEQFF.

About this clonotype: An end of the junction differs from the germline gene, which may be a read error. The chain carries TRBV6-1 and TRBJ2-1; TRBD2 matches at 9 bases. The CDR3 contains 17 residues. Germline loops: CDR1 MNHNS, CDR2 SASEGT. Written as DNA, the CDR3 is TGTGCCAGCTTGCCAATAGCGGGAGCCCCCTCGTACAATGAGCAGTCCTTC. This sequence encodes CASLPIAGAPSYNEQSF.

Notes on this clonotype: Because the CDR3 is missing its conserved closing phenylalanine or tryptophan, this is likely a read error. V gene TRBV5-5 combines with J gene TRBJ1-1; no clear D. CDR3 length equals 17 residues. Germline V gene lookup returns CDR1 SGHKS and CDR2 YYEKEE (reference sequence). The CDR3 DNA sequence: TGTGCCAACAGCTTGTTTATCTCGGGATGGGTAAACACTGAAGCTTTCCTT. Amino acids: CANSLFISGWVNTEAFL.

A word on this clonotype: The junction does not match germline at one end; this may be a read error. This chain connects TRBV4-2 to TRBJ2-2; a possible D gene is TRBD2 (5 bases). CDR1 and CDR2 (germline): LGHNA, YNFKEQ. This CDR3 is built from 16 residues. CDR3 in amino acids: CARSQDLRANTMELFF. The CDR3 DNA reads TGTGCCAGAAGCCAAGATTTGAGGGCCAACACCATGGAGCTGTTTTTT.

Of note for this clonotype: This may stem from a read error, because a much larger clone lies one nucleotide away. The CDR3 nucleotides read TGTGCCAGCAGACCGACTAACGGGAGTAAAGGTACGCAGTATTTT. Protein product: CASRPTNGSKGTQYF. This chain uses TRBV12-3 or TRBV12-4 with TRBJ2-3, with TRBD2 as a possible D gene (6 bases). V shed 6 bases and J shed 8 bases, with 21 bases lying between them. This CDR3 is built from 15 residues.

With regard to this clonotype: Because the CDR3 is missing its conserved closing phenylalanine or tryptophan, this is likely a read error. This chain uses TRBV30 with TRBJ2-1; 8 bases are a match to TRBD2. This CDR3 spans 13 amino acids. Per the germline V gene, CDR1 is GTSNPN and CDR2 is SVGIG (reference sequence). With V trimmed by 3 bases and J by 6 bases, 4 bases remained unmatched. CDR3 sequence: CAWRDSGVNEQFL. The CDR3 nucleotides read TGTGCCTGGAGAGATAGCGGGGTCAATGAGCAGTTCTTG.

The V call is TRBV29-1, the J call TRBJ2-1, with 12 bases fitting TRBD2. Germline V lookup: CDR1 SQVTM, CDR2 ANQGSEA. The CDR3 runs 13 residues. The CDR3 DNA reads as TGCAGTCTCCAGGGACTAGCGGGTAAAGAGCAGTTCTTC. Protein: CSLQGLAGKEQFF.